This TCR beta chain emerged from a study of shared clonotypes between healthy human individuals. On the study more broadly: Each donor's CD8 memory used one plate, CD8 naive two, each CD4 subset three.

Points from the study as a whole: Memory subsets had estimated richness that was generally smaller than that of naive subsets.

As defined, naive CD8 cells were CD45RO-negative and positively selected for CCR7, with terminally differentiated effector memory CD45RA+ cells excluded. Recent vaccinations or acute infections were absent in the healthy HIV-negative adult donors. The assay was immunoSEQ multiplex PCR, and TCRdb's table has in-frame clones only and misses some. The table records 560,000 or so clones, roughly 96% of them present only once. This clone has a single count. Its antigen is currently unknown. The receptor was derived from a woman aged 25-40 years in good health. Sequenced material: naive CD8+ T cells sorted from blood.

In DNA form, the CDR3 reads TGTGCCAGCAGCCCGGGGGGAGGTCAAGCCAAAAACATTCAGTACTTC. It specifies CASSPGGGQAKNIQYF. The chain joins TRBV7-9 to TRBJ2-4, with 7 nucleotides matching TRBD2. Germline V gives CDR1 SEHNR, CDR2 FQNEAQ (reference sequence). The CDR3 runs 16 residues. V trimming: 5 bases; J trimming: 0 bases; junction bases outside the gene matches: 7.